This TCR beta chain appears in the sequencing data of a study of OX40 agonist ivuxolimab in advanced cancers. Only in-frame clones appear in the TCRdb table, and some are missing; sequencing was by immunoSEQ multiplex PCR. The table records more than 100,000 clones, 85% to 95% of them present only once. V dropped 9 bases and J dropped 7; count of bases not matched to a gene: 6. Germline V gene data show CDR1 as SGHNT and CDR2 as YYREEE (reference sequence). This CDR3 is built from 14 residues. The material sequenced was CD4+ or CD8+ T cells sorted from blood, taken in a trial of the OX40 agonist ivuxolimab. This chain connects TRBV5-4 to TRBJ2-2; 13 nucleotides align to TRBD2. The receptor was isolated from an adult with an advanced solid tumor such as melanoma, head and neck, liver or kidney cancer. The CDR3 protein is CATGLAGADGELFF. The DNA of the CDR3 is TGTGCCACCGGACTAGCGGGAGCGGACGGGGAGCTGTTTTTT.